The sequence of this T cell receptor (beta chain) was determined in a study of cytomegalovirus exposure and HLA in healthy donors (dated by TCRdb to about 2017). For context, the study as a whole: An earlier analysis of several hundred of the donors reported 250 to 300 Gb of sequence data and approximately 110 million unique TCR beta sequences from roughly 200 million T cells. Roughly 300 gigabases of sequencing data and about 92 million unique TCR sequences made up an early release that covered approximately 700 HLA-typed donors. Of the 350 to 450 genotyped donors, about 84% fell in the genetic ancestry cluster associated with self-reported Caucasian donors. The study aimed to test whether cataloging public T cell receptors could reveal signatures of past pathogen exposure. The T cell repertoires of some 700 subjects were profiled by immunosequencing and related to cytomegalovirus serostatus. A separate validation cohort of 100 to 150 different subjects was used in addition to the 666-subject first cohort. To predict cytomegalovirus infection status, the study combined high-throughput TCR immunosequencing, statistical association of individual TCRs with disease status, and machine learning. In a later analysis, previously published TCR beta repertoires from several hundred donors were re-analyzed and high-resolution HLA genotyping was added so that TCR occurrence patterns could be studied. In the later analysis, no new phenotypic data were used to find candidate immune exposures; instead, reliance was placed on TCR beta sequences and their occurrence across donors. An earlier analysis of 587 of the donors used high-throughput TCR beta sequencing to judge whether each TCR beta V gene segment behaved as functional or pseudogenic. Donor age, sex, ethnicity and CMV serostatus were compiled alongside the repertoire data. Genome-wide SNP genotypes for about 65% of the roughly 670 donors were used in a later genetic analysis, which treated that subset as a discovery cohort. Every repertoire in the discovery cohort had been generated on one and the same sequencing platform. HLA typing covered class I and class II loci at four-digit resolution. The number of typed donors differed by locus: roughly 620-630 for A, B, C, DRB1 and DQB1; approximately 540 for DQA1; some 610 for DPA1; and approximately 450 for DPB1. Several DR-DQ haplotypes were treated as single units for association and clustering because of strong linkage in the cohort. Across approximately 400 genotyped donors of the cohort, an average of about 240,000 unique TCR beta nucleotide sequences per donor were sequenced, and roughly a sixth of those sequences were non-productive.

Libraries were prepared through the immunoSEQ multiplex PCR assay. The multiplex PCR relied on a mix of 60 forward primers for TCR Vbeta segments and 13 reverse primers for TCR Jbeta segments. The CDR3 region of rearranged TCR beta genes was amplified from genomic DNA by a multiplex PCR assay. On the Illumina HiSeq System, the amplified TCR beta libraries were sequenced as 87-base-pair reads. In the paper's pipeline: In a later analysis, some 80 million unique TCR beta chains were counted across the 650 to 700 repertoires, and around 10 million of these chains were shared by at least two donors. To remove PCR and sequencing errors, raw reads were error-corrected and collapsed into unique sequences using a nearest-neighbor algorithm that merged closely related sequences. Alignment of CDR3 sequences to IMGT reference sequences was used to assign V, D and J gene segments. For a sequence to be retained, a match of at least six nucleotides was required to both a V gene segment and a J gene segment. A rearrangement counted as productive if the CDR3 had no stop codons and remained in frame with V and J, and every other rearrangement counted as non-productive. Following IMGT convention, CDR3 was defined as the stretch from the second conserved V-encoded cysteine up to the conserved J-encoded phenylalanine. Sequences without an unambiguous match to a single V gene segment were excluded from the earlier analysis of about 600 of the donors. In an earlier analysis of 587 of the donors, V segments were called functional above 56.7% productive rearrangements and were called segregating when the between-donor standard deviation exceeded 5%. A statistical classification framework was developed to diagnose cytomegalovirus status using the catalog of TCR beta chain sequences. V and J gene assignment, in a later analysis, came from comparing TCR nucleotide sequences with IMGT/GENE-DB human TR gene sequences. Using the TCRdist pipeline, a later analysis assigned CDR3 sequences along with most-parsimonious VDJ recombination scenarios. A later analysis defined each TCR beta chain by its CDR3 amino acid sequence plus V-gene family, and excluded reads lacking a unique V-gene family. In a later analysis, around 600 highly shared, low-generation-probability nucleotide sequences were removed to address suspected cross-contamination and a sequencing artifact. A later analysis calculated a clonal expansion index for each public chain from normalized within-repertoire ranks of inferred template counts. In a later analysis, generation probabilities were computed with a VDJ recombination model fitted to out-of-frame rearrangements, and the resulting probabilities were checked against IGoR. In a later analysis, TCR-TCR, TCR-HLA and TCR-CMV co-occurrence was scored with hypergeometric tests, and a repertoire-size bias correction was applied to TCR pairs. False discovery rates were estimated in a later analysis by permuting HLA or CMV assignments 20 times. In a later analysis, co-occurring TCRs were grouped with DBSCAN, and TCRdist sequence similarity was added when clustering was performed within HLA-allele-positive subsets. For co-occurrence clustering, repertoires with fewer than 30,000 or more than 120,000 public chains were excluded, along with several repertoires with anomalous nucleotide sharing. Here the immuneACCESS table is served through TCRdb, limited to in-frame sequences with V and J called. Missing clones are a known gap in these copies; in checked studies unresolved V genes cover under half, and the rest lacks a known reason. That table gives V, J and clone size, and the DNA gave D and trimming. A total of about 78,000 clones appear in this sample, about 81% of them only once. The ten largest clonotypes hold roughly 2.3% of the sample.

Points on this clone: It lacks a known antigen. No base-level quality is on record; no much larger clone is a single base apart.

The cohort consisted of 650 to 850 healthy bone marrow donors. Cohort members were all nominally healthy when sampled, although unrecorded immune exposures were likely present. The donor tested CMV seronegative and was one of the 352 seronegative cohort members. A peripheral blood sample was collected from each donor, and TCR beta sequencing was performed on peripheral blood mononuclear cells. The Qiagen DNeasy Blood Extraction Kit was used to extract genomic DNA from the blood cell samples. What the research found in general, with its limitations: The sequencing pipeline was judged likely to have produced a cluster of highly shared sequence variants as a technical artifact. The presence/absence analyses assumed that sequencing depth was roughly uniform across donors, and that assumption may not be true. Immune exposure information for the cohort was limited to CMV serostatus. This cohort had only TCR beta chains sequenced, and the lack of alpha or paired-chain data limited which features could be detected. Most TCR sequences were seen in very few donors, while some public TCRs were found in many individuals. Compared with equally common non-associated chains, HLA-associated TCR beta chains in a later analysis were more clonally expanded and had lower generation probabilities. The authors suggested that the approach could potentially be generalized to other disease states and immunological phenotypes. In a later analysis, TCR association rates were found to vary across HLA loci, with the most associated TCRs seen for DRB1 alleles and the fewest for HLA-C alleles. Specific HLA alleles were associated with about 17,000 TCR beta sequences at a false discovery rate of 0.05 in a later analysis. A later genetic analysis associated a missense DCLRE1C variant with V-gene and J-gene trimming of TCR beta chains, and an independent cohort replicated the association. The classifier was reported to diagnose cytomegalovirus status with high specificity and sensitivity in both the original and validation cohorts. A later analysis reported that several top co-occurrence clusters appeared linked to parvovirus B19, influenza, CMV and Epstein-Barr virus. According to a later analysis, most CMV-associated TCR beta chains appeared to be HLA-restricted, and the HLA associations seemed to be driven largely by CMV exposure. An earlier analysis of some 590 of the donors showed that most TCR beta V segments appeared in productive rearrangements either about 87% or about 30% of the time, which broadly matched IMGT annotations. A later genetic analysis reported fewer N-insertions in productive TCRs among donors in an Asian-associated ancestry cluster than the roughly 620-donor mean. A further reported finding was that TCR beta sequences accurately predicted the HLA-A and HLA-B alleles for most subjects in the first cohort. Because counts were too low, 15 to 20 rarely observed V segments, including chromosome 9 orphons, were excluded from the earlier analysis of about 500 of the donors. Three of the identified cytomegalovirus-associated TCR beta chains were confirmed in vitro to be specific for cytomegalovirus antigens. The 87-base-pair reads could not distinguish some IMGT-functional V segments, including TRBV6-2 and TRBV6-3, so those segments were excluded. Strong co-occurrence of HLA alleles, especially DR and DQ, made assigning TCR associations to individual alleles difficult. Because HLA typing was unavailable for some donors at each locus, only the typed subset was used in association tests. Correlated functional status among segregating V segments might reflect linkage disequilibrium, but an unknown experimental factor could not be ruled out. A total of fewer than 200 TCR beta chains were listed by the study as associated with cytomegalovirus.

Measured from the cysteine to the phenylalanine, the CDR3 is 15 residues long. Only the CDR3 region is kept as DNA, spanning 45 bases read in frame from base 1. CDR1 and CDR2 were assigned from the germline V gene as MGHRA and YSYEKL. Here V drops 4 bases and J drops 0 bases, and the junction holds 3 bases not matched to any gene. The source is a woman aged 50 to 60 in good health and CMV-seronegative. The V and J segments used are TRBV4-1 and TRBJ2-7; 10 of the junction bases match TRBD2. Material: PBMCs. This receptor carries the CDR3 CASSPLAGVSYEQYF. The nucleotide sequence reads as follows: TGCGCCAGCAGCCCCCTAGCGGGAGTCTCCTACGAGCAGTACTTC.